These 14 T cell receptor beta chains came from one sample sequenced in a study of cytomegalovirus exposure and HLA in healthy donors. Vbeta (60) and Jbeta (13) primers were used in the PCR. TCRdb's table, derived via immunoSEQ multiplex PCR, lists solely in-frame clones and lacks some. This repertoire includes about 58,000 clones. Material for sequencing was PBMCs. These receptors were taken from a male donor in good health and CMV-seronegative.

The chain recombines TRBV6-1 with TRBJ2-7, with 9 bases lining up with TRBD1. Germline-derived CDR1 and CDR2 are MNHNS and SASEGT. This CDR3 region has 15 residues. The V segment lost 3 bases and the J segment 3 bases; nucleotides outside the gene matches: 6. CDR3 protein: CASSDHRGRLYEQYF. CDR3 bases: TGTGCCAGCAGTGATCACAGGGGGCGACTCTACGAGCAGTACTTC.

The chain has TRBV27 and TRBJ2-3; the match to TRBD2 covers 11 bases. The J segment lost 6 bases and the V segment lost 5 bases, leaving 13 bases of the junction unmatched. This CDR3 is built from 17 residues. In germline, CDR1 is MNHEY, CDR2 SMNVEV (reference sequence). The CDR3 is CASSVSIAGGPGDTQYF. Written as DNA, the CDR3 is TGTGCCAGCAGTGTCTCAATAGCGGGAGGGCCGGGGGATACGCAGTATTTT.

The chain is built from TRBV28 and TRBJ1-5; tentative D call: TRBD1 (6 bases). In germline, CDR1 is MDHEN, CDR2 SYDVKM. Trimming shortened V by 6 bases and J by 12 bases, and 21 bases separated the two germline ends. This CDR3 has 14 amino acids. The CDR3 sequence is CASSPRGAVGHQHF. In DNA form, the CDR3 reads TGTGCCAGCAGCCCCCGGGGGGCCGTTGGGCACCAGCATTTT.

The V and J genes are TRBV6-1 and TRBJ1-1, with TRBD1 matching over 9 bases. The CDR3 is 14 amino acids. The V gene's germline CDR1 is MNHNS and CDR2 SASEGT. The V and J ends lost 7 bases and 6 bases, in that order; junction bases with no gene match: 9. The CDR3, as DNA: TGTGCCAGCACCTTTGACAGGGGGGTGGCTGAAGCTTTCTTT. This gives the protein CASTFDRGVAEAFF.

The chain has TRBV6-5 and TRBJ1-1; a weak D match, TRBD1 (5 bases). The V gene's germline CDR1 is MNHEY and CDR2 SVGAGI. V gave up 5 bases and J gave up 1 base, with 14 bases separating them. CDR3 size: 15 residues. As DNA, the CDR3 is TGTGCCAGCAGTGCTCCCTCAAGGGGGAACACTGAAGCTTTCTTT. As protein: CASSAPSRGNTEAFF.

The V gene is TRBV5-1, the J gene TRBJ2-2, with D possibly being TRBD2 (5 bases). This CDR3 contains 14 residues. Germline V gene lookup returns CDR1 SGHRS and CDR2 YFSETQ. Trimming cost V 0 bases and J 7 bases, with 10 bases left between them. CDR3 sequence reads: CASSLGGRGGELFF. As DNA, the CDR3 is TGCGCCAGCAGCTTGGGAGGGCGAGGCGGGGAGCTGTTTTTT.

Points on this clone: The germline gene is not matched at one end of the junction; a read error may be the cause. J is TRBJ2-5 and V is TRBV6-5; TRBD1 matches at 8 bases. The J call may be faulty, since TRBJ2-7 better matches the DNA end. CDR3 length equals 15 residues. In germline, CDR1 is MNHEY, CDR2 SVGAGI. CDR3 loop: CASTPGQVGADEQYF. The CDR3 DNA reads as TGCGCCAGCACCCCGGGACAGGTCGGTGCGGACGAGCAGTACTTC.

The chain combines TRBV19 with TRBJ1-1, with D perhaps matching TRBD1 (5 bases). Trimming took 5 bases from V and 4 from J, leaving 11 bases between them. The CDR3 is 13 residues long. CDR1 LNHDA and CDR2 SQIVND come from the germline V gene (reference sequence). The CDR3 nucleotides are TGTGCCAGTAGTTCAGGGATAGTCACTGAAGCTTTCTTT. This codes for CASSSGIVTEAFF.

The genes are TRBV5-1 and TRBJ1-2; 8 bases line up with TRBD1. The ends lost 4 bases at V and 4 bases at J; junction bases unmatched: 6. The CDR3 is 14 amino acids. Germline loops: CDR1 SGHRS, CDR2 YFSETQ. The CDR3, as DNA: TGCGCCAGCAGCCCAGGACAGGGTGTCTATGGCTACACCTTC. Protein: CASSPGQGVYGYTF.

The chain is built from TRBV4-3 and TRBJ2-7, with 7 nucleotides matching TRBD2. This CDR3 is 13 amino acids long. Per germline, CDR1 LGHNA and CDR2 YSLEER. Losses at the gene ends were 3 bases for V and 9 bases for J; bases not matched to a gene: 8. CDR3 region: CASSQTLQRGQYF. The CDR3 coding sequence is TGCGCCAGCAGCCAGACCCTTCAGCGGGGGCAGTACTTC.

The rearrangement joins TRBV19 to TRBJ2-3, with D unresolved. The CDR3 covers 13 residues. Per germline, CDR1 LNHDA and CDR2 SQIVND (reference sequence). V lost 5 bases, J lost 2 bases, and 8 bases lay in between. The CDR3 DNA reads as TGTGCCAGTAGTCACGAGCCCACAGATACGCAGTATTTT. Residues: CASSHEPTDTQYF.

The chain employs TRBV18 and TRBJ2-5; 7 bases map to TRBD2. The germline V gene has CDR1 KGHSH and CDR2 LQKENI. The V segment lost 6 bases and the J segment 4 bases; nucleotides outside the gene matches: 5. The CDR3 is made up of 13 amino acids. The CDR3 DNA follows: TGTGCCAGCTCCCCCCCGGGGGGAGAGACCCAGTACTTC. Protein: CASSPPGGETQYF.

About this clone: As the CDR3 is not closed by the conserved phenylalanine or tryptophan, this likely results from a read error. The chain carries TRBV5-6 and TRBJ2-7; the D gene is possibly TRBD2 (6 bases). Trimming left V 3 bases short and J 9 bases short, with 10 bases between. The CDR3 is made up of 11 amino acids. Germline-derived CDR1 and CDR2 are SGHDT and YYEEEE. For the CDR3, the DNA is TGTGCCAGCAGCTCCCGCGGGGTGCAGTACCTC. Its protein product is CASSSRGVQYL.

The CDR3 region has the DNA TGTGCAAGTCGCTTAGCGTTGGGGGAGGGCTACGAGCAGTACTTC. Residues: CASRLALGEGYEQYF. The chain links TRBV12-2 to TRBJ2-7; the table's TRBD2 call for D was not verified on the DNA. TRBV12-2 is deemed a pseudogene. This CDR3 contains 15 residues.